This T cell receptor beta chain derives from a study of identical twins. Each CDR3 protein is one row after TCRdb ran MiXCR on the 5' RACE reads. Among about 150,000 distinct CDR3 sequences listed, around 3.4% were seen once. This clonotype was found a few times. What it binds is unknown. There are 14 residues in the CDR3. Trimming pared 3 bases from V and 4 bases from J, leaving 12 bases between. Findings and caveats of the study: Insertion counts were lower in abundant cord blood beta clonotypes, a trend that memory repertoires did not show.

The sample comprised memory T cells sorted from blood. This chain joins TRBV12-3 or TRBV12-4 and TRBJ2-5, with D perhaps TRBD1 or TRBD2 (6 bases each). The receptor's source is a man aged 18-30 years in good health. The CDR3 DNA reads as TGTGCCAGCAGTTTCTTTGGGGGGCCAGAGACCCAGTACTTC. Translated: CASSFFGGPETQYF.